This T cell receptor (beta chain) was recorded in a study of CD8 T cells in Susac syndrome. Each multiple sclerosis control was a treatment-naive patient with relapsing-remitting disease that was either stable or active. An input of about 0.5 to 1 ug of RNA was subjected to reverse transcription using random hexamers. Amplification of TCR beta CDR3 by immunoSEQ multiplex PCR spanned 54 Vbeta and 13 Jbeta. From the immunoSEQ multiplex PCR reads, TCRdb called clonotypes with MiXCR, one entry per CDR3 protein. The sample lists roughly 170,000 distinct CDR3 sequences; 85% to 95% were seen once. The CDR3 consists of 12 residues. Looked up from germline, CDR1 is GTSNPN and CDR2 is SVGIG (reference sequence). V was clipped by 0 bases and J by 8 bases, with 9 bases between them.

The sequence was obtained from a human donor with multiple sclerosis. V is TRBV30 and J is TRBJ2-3; D ambiguous. Source material: CD4+ T cells from PBMCs. The CDR3, as DNA: TGTGCCTGGAGTGTATATTCCGGTACGCAGTATTTT. Its protein product is CAWSVYSGTQYF.